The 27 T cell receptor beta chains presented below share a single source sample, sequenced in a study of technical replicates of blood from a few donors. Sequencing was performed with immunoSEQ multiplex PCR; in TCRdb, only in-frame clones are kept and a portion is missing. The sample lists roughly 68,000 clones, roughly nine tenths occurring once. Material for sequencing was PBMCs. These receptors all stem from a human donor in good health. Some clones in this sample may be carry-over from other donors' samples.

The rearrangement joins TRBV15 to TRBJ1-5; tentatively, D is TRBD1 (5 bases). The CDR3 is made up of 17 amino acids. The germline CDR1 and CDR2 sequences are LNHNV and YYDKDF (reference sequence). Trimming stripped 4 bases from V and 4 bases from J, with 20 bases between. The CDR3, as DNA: TGTGCCACCAGCACCGGGACCAGAGGGACTATAAATCAGCCCCAGCATTTT. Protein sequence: CATSTGTRGTINQPQHF.

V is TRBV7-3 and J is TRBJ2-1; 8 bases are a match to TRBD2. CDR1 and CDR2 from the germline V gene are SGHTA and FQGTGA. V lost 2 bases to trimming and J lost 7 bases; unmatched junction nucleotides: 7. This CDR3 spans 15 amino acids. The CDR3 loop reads CASSLGGLVGNEQFF. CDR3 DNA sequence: TGTGCCAGCAGCTTAGGGGGACTAGTAGGGAATGAGCAGTTCTTC.

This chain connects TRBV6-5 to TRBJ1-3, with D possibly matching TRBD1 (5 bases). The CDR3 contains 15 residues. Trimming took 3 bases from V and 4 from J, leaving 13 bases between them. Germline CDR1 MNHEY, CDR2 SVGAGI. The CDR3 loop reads CASSYLAGDGNTIYF. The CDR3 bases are TGTGCCAGCAGTTATCTTGCGGGGGACGGAAACACCATATATTTT.

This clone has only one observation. The CDR3 region is CASSLGLDPYNEQFF. For the CDR3, the DNA is TGCGCCAGCAGCTTGGGTCTAGACCCTTACAATGAGCAGTTCTTC. The rearrangement links TRBV5-1 to TRBJ2-1; no firm D call. V was shortened by 0 bases and J by 4 bases, with 11 bases between the two germline ends. Per the germline V gene, CDR1 is SGHRS and CDR2 is YFSETQ. This CDR3 spans 15 amino acids.

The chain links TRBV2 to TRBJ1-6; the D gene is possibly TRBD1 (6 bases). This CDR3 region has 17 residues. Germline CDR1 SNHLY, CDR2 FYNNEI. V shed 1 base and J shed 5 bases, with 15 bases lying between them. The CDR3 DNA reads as TGTGCCAGCAGTGAAGGCGTCAGGGGAAGCCATAATTCACCCCTCCACTTT. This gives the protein CASSEGVRGSHNSPLHF.

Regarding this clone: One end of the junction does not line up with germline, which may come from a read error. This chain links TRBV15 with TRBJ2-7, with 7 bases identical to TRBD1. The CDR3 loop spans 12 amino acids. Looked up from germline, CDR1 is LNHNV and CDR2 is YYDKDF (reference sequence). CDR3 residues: CATSRDRQGPSF. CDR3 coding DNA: TGTGCCACCAGCAGAGACCGACAGGGCCCGAGCTTC.

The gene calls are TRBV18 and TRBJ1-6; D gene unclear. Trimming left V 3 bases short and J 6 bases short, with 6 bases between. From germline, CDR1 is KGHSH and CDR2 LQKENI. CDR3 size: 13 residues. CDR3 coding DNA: TGTGCCAGCTCACCCCCCGTTAATTCACCCCTCCACTTT. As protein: CASSPPVNSPLHF.

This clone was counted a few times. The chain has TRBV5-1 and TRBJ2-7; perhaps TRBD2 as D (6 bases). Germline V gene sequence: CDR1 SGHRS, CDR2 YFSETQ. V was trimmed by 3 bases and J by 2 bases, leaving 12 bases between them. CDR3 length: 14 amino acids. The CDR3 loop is CASSSLEGPYEQYF. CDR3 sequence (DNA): TGCGCCAGCAGCTCCCTGGAGGGACCCTACGAGCAGTACTTC. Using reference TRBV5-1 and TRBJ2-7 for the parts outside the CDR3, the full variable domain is KAGVTQTPRYLIKTRGQQVTLSCSPISGHRSVSWYQQTPGQGLQFLFEYFSETQRNKGNFPGRFSGRQFSNSRSEMNVSTLELGDSALYLCASSSLEGPYEQYFGPGTRLTVT.

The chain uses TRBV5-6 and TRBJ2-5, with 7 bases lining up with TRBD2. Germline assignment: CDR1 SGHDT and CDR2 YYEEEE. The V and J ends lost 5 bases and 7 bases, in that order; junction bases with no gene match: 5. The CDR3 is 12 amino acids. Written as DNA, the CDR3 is TGTGCCAGCAGTCCACCGGGGGGGACCCAGTACTTC. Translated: CASSPPGGTQYF.

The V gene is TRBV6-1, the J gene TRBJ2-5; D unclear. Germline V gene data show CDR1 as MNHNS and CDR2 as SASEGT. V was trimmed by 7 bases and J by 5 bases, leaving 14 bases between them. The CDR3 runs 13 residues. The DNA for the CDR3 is TGTGCCAGCAATTTTCGAGGATTGGAGACCCAGTACTTC. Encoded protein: CASNFRGLETQYF.

The CDR3, as DNA: TGTGCCTGGAGTGTTATGAGGAGCGGGAGGAGAGAGACCCAGTACTTC. Its protein is CAWSVMRSGRRETQYF. V gene TRBV30 combines with J gene TRBJ2-5; TRBD2 aligns across 9 bases. V was clipped by 0 bases and J by 4 bases; unmatched bases: 9. The CDR3 extends over 16 amino acids. Germline CDR1 GTSNPN, CDR2 SVGIG (reference sequence).

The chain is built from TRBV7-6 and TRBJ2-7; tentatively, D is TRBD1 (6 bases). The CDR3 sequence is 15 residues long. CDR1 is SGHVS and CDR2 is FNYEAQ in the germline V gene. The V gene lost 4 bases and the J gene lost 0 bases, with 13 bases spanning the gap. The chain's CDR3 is CASSSQTGSSYEQYF. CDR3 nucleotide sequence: TGTGCCAGCAGCTCCCAGACAGGTTCCTCCTACGAGCAGTACTTC.

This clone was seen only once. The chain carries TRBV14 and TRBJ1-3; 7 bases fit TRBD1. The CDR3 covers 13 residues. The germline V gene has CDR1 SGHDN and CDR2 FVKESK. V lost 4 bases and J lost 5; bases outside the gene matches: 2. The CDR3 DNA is TGTGCCAGCAGCCCGACAGGGCGAAACACCATATATTTT. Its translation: CASSPTGRNTIYF.

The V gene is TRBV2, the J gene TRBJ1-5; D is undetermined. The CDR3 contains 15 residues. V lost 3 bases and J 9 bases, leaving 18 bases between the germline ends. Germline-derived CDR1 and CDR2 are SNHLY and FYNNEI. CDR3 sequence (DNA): TGTGCCAGCAGTGAGAAGACACCCAGTTTATGGCCCCAGCATTTT. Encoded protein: CASSEKTPSLWPQHF.

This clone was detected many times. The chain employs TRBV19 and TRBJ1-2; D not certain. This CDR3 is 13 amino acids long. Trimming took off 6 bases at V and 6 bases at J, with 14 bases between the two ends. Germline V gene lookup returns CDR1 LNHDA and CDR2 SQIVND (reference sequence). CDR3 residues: CASRGQRWDGYTF. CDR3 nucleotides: TGTGCCAGTAGGGGTCAGAGGTGGGATGGCTACACCTTC.

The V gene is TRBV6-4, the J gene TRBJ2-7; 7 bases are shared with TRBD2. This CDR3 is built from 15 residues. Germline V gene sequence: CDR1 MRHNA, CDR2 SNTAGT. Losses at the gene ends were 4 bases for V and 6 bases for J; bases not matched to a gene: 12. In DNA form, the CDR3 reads TGTGCCAGCAGTGTGGGAGGGATCTCATTTGGCGAGCAGTACTTC. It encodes CASSVGGISFGEQYF.

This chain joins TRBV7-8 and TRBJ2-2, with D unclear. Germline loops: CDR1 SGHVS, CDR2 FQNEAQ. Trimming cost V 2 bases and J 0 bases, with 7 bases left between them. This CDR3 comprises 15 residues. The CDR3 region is CASSLKRTNTGELFF. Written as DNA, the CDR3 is TGTGCCAGCAGCTTAAAGCGCACGAACACCGGGGAGCTGTTTTTT.

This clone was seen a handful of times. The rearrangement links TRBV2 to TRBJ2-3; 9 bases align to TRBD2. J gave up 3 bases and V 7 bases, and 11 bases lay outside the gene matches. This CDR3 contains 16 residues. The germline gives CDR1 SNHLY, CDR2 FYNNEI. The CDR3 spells CASKLAGTSSTDTQYF. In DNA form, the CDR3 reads TGTGCCAGCAAACTAGCTGGGACTAGCAGTACAGATACGCAGTATTTT.

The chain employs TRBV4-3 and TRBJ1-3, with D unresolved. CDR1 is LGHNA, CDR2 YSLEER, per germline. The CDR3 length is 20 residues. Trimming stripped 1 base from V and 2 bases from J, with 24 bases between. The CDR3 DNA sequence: TGCGCCAGCAGCCAAGTCTCCGCGACACCCCGCGATATTCCTGGAAACACCATATATTTT. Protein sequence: CASSQVSATPRDIPGNTIYF.

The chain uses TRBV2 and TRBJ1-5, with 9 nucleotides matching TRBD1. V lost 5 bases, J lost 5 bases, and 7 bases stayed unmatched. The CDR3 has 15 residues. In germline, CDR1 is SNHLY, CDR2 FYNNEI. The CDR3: CASSILQGAYQPQHF. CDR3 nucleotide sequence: TGTGCCAGCAGTATACTACAGGGGGCATATCAGCCCCAGCATTTT.

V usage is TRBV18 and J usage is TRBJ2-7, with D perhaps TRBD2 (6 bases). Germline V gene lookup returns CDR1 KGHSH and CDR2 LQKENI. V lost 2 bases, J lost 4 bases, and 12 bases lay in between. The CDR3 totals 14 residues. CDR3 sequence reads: CASSPSFGGYEQYF. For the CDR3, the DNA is TGTGCCAGCTCACCAAGTTTCGGGGGTTACGAGCAGTACTTC.

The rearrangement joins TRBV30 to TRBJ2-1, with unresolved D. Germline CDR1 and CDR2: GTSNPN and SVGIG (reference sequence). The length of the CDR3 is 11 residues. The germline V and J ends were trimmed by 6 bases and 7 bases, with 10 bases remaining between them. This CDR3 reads CACYAENEQFF. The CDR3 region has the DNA TGTGCCTGCTATGCCGAGAATGAGCAGTTCTTC.

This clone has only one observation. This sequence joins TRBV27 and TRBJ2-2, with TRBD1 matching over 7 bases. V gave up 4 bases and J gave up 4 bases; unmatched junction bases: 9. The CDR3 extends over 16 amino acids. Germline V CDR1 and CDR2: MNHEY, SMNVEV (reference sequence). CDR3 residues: CASSWTTGAGTGELFF. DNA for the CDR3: TGTGCCAGCAGTTGGACCACAGGGGCGGGCACCGGGGAGCTGTTTTTT.

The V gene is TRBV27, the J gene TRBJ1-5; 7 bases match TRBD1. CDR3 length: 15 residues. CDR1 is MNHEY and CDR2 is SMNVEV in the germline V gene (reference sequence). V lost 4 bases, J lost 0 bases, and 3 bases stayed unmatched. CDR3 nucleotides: TGTGCCAGCAGTTCGGGACAGACTAGCAATCAGCCCCAGCATTTT. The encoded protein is CASSSGQTSNQPQHF.

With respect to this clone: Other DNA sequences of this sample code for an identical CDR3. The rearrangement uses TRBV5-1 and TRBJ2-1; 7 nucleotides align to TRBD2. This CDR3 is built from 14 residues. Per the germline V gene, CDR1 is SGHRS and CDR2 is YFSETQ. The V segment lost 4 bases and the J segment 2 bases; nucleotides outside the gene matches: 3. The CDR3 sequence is CASSPSGAYNEQFF. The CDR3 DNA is TGCGCCAGCAGCCCCAGCGGGGCCTACAATGAGCAGTTCTTC.

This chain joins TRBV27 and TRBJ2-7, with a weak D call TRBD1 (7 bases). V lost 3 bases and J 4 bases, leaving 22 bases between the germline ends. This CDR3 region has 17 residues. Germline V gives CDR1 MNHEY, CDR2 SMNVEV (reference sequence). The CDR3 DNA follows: TGTGCCAGCAGTTTGGAAGGAGGGGGCGTGGGTTTGTACGAGCAGTACTTC. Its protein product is CASSLEGGGVGLYEQYF.

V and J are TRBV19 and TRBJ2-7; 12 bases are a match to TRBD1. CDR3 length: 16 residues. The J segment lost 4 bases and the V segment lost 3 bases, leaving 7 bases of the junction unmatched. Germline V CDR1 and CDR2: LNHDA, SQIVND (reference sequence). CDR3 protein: CASSIGGQGANYEQYF. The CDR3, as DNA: TGTGCCAGTAGTATTGGGGGACAGGGGGCAAATTACGAGCAGTACTTC.